The sequence of this TCR beta chain was determined in a study of OX40 agonist ivuxolimab in advanced cancers. Method: immunoSEQ multiplex PCR; TCRdb's copy keeps in-frame clones and lacks some. The sample includes 37,000 or so clones, around 73% of them seen just once. Turning to this clone: Its antigen is currently unknown.

Study-level findings and limits: The study found among the lowest clonal expansion in partial responders at 0.1-3.0 mg/kg.

This CDR3 is built from 15 residues. V lost 5 bases, J lost 4 bases, and 9 bases stayed unmatched. Per germline, CDR1 SGHTA and CDR2 FQGTGA. This TCR came from an adult with an advanced solid tumor such as melanoma, head and neck, liver or kidney cancer. The chain couples TRBV7-3 to TRBJ2-7; 9 nucleotides line up with TRBD1. The specimen was CD4+ or CD8+ T cells sorted from blood, collected in a trial of the OX40 agonist ivuxolimab. The CDR3 loop reads CASSPTGGREYEQYF. In nucleotides, the CDR3 is TGTGCCAGCAGCCCAACAGGGGGCAGAGAGTACGAGCAGTACTTC.